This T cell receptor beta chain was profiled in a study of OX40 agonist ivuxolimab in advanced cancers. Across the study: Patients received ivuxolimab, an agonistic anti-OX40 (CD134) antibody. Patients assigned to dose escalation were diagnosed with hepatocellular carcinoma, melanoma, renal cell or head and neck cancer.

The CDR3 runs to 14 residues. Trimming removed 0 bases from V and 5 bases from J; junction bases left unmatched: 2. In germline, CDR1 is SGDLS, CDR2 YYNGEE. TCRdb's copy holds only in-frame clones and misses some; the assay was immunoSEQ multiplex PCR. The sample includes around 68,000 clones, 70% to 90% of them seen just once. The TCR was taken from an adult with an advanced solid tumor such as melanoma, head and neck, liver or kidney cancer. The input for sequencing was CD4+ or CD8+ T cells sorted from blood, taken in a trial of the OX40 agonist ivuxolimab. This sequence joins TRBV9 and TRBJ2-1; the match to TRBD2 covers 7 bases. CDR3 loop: CASSVAGGHNEQFF. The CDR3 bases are TGTGCCAGCAGCGTAGCGGGAGGACACAATGAGCAGTTCTTC.